This T cell receptor beta chain was identified in a study of T cells in Graves' hyperthyroidism and ophthalmopathy. Whole-study context: Once the initial diagnosis was made, peripheral blood was obtained before any treatment.

The CDR3 is made up of 13 amino acids. Between the trimmed V and J ends, which lost 7 bases and 5 bases, there was a span of 14 bases. The CDR3 regions of TCR beta were amplified from RNA transcripts. Primed by the HTBI set, a first-round RT-PCR was run on the TCR CDR3. TCRdb recomputed calls from the multiplex PCR reads with MiXCR, one row per CDR3 protein. This sample yields a few hundred thousand distinct CDR3 sequences, of which around 21% are seen a single time; roughly 29% belongs to the top ten. Details on this clonotype: Its antigen remains unidentified.

Findings and caveats of the study: Blood also carried most thyroid clonotypes expanded above 0.001.

The chain combines TRBV12-3 or TRBV12-4 with TRBJ2-5, with D perhaps matching TRBD2 (5 bases). The TCR comes from a man younger than 35 with Graves' hyperthyroidism. The specimen was blood. CDR3 bases: TGTGCCAGCAACGGACCGGAGGAGGAGACCCAGTACTTC. Residues: CASNGPEEETQYF.